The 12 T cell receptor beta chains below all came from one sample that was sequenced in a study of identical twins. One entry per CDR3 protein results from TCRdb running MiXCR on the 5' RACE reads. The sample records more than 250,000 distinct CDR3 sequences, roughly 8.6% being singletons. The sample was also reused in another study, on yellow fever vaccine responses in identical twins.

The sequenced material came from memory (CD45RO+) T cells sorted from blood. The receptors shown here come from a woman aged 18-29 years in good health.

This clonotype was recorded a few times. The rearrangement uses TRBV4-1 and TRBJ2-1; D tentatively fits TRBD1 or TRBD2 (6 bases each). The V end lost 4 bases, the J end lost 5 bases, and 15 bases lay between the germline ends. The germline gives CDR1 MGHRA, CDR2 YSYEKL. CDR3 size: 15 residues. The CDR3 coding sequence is TGCGCCAGCAGCCGTTTCTCTGGGGGGCACAATGAGCAGTTCTTC. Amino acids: CASSRFSGGHNEQFF.

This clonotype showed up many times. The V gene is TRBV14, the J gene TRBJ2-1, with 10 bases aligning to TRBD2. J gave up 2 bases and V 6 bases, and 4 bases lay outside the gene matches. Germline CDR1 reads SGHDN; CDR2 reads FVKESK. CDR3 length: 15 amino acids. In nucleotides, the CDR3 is TGTGCCAGCAGGAAGACTAGCGGGCCCTACAATGAGCAGTTCTTC. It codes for CASRKTSGPYNEQFF.

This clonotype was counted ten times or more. This chain's CDR3 is CASSQVGEVNEKLFF. CDR3 in DNA: TGCGCCAGCAGCCAAGTGGGGGAGGTTAATGAAAAACTGTTTTTT. The rearrangement uses TRBV4-1 and TRBJ1-4; perhaps TRBD1 as D (5 bases). V was trimmed by 1 base and J by 4 bases, leaving 10 bases between them. CDR1 and CDR2 (germline): MGHRA, YSYEKL. This CDR3 is built from 15 residues.

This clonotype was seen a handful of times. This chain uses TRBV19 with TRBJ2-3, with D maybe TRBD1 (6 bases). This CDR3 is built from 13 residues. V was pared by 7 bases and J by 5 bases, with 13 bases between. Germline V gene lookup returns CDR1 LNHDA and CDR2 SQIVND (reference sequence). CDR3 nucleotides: TGTGCCAGTACCACAGGGTTAAGAGATACGCAGTATTTT. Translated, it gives CASTTGLRDTQYF.

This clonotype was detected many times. DNA of the CDR3: TGTGCCAGCAGCTTATCTCTAGCGGCAGATACGCAGTATTTT. It codes for CASSLSLAADTQYF. The V call is TRBV7-3, the J call TRBJ2-3; TRBD2 matches at 7 bases. CDR3 length: 14 residues. CDR1 and CDR2 (germline): SGHTA, FQGTGA. V shed 2 bases, J shed 4 bases, and the junction held 3 bases outside the gene matches.

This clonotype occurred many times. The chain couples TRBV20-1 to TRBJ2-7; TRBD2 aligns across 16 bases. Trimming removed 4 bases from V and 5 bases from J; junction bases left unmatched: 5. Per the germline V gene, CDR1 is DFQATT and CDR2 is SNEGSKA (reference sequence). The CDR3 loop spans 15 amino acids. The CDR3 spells CSATLGTSGRDEQYF. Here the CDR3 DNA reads TGCAGTGCTACCCTAGGGACTAGCGGGAGGGACGAGCAGTACTTC.

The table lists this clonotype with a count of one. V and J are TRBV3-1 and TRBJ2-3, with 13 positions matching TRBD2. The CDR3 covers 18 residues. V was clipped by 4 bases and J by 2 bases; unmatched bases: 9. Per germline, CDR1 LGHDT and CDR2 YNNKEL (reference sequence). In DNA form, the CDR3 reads TGTGCCAGCAGCCGGACTAGCGGGAGCCCTAGGGCCACAGATACGCAGTATTTT. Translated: CASSRTSGSPRATDTQYF.

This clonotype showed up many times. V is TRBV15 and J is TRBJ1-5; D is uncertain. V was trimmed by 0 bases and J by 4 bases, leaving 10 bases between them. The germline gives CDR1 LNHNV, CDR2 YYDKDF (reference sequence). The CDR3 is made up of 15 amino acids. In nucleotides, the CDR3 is TGTGCCACCAGCAGAGATGCTCAGCCTAATCAGCCCCAGCATTTT. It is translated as CATSRDAQPNQPQHF.

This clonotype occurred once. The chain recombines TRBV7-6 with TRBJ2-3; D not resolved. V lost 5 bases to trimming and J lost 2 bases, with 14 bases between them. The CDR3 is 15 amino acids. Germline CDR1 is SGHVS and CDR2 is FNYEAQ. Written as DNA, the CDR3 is TGTGCCAGCAGCCGCGAGTTAAGGGTCACAGATACGCAGTATTTT. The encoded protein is CASSRELRVTDTQYF. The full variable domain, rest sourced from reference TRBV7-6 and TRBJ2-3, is GAGVSQSPRYKVTKRGQDVALRCDPISGHVSLYWYRQALGQGPEFLTYFNYEAQQDKSGLPNDRFSAERPEGSISTLTIQRTEQRDSAMYRCASSRELRVTDTQYFGPGTRLTVL.

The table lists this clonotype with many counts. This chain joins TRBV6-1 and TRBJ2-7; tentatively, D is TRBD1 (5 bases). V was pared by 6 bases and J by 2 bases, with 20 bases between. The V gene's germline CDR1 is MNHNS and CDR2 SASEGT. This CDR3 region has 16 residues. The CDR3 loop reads CASSPQKAHRPYEQYV. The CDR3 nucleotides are TGTGCCAGCAGCCCCCAAAAGGCCCACAGGCCCTACGAGCAGTACGTC.

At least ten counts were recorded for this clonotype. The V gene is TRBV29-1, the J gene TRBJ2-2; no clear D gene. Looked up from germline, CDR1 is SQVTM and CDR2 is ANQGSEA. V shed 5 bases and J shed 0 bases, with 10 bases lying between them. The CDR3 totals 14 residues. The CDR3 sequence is CSVQSPANTGELFF. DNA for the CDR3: TGCAGCGTTCAATCCCCCGCGAACACCGGGGAGCTGTTTTTT.

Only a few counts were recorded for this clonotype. CDR3 protein: CASSTYRDSSYEQYF. The CDR3 DNA follows: TGTGCCAGCAGCACATACCGGGACAGTTCCTACGAGCAGTACTTC. The rearrangement links TRBV13 to TRBJ2-7; TRBD1 agrees at 7 bases. Germline loops: CDR1 PRHDT, CDR2 FYEKMQ (reference sequence). The CDR3 is made up of 15 amino acids. With V trimmed by 5 bases and J by 1 base, 8 bases remained unmatched.